Following are 20 T cell receptor beta chains from one sample sequenced in a study of blood T cells in healthy people across ages (dated by TCRdb to 2013 to 2016). Library preparation used 5' RACE. Sequencing took place on an Illumina HiSeq 2500. A second PCR of about 7 to 12 cycles was performed with a sample-barcoded 5' primer and a J-beta primer mix. TCRdb reworked the public reads: Q25 trimming with fastp, MiXCR clone assembly, productive beta chains retained. Identical CDR3 proteins give one entry, which carries the most common genes and DNA. This sample has about 1.4 million distinct CDR3 sequences in its table, and roughly 60% of those were observed once. About 6.3% of the sample rests with the top ten. Input material: blood. All receptors derive from a man between 18 and 35 years old in good health.

The CDR3 here is CSAGGTADSSTDTQYF. Here the CDR3 DNA reads TGCAGCGCCGGCGGGACAGCAGACTCTAGCACAGATACGCAGTATTTT. This chain joins TRBV29-1 and TRBJ2-3; D may be TRBD1 (7 bases). Trimming removed 7 bases from V and 0 bases from J, with 20 bases in between. The germline CDR1 and CDR2 sequences are SQVTM and ANQGSEA. The CDR3 loop spans 16 amino acids.

This clonotype was observed once. The chain joins TRBV20-1 to TRBJ1-1; no clear D gene. Germline V gives CDR1 DFQATT, CDR2 SNEGSKA (reference sequence). The V end was cut by 5 bases, the J end by 2 bases, with 6 bases between. This CDR3 is built from 11 residues. CDR3 sequence: CSAFHNTEAFF. The CDR3, as DNA: TGCAGTGCTTTTCACAACACTGAAGCTTTCTTT.

This clonotype has a count of ten or more. The chain employs TRBV20-1 and TRBJ2-1, with no clear D. The CDR3 totals 13 residues. Germline assignment: CDR1 DFQATT and CDR2 SNEGSKA (reference sequence). In nucleotides, the CDR3 is TGCGGAACCCTCAAGAGCTCCTACAATGAGCAGTTCTTC. Translated, it gives CGTLKSSYNEQFF.

The chain links TRBV28 to TRBJ2-7; D possibly corresponds to TRBD1 (5 bases). Trimming removed 7 bases from V and 3 bases from J, with 13 bases in between. Looked up from germline, CDR1 is MDHEN and CDR2 is SYDVKM. The CDR3 contains 13 residues. The chain's CDR3 is CASNRDRVYEQYF. CDR3 nucleotide sequence: TGTGCCAGCAATAGAGACAGAGTCTACGAGCAGTACTTC.

V and J are TRBV29-1 and TRBJ2-1; D call uncertain. The CDR3 consists of 10 residues. Per germline, CDR1 SQVTM and CDR2 ANQGSEA. V dropped 7 bases and J dropped 12 bases, with 13 bases sitting between them. The CDR3 protein is CSAVGRLQFF. CDR3 bases: TGCAGCGCTGTTGGTCGGTTGCAGTTCTTC.

This chain uses TRBV5-1 with TRBJ2-7; D gene ambiguous. The length of the CDR3 is 14 residues. The V and J ends lost 1 base and 2 bases respectively, with 10 bases between them. The germline gives CDR1 SGHRS, CDR2 YFSETQ. The CDR3 coding sequence is TGCGCCAGCAGCTTGTGGGCAGAAGCCTACGAGCAGTACTTC. Amino acid sequence: CASSLWAEAYEQYF.

This clonotype has just a few counts. The chain has TRBV29-1 and TRBJ2-1; D is uncertain. Germline lookup yields CDR1 SQVTM and CDR2 ANQGSEA. The CDR3 totals 14 residues. With 7 bases removed from V and 7 bases from J, the gap between germline ends came to 20 bases. In DNA form, the CDR3 reads TGCAGCGGGGTGGTGAGAAAGGTAGGAAATGAGCAGTTCTTC. Its translation: CSGVVRKVGNEQFF.

The chain uses TRBV11-2 and TRBJ2-1, with 9 bases matching TRBD2. CDR1 is SGHAT, CDR2 FQNNGV, per germline. After removal of 0 bases from V and 0 bases from J, the junction contained 3 bases not matched to a gene. The CDR3 runs to 17 residues. The CDR3 DNA reads as TGTGCCAGCAGCTTAGATGTTAGCGGGAGCTCCTACAATGAGCAGTTCTTC. This encodes CASSLDVSGSSYNEQFF. The variable domain in full, with the rest retrieved from reference TRBV11-2 and TRBJ2-1, is EAGVAQSPRYKIIEKRQSVAFWCNPISGHATLYWYQQILGQGPKLLIQFQNNGVVDDSQLPKDRFSAERLKGVDSTLKIQPAKLEDSAVYLCASSLDVSGSSYNEQFFGPGTRLTVL.

The sample holds one count of this clonotype. V gene TRBV2 combines with J gene TRBJ1-2; D is perhaps TRBD1 (5 bases). The V end was cut by 4 bases, the J end by 4 bases, with 10 bases between. CDR1 SNHLY and CDR2 FYNNEI come from the germline V gene. The CDR3 loop spans 13 amino acids. For the CDR3, the DNA is TGTGCCAGCAGTGGGGGGGAGGGCTATGGCTACACCTTC. Translating it yields CASSGGEGYGYTF.

There are a few counts of this clonotype. The chain couples TRBV4-2 to TRBJ2-1; weak D call: TRBD1 (5 bases). The V gene lost 1 base and the J gene lost 6 bases, with 16 bases spanning the gap. The CDR3 contains 16 residues. Per germline, CDR1 LGHNA and CDR2 YNFKEQ. The CDR3 loop is CASSQVGQGAINEQFF. CDR3 nucleotide sequence: TGTGCCAGCAGCCAAGTCGGGCAAGGGGCAATCAATGAGCAGTTCTTC.

V gene TRBV2 combines with J gene TRBJ1-2, with D unresolved. The CDR3 spans 12 residues. From germline, CDR1 is SNHLY and CDR2 FYNNEI. The V end was cut by 4 bases, the J end by 4 bases, with 7 bases between. CDR3 amino acids: CASSATVYGYTF. Here the CDR3 DNA reads TGTGCCAGCAGTGCTACGGTCTATGGCTACACCTTC.

The table lists this clonotype with a few counts. The chain uses TRBV27 and TRBJ2-3, with 9 bases identical to TRBD1. Per the germline V gene, CDR1 is MNHEY and CDR2 is SMNVEV (reference sequence). The ends lost 10 bases at V and 1 base at J; junction bases unmatched: 3. CDR3 length: 13 residues. The DNA for the CDR3 is TGTGCCACCCGACAGGGGGGCACAGATACGCAGTATTTT. Amino acids: CATRQGGTDTQYF.

The CDR3 sequence: CASTGGDTEAFF. The CDR3, as DNA: TGTGCCAGCACTGGAGGGGACACTGAAGCTTTCTTT. V usage is TRBV2 and J usage is TRBJ1-1, with D maybe TRBD1 (5 bases). The CDR3 runs 12 residues. The V gene's germline CDR1 is SNHLY and CDR2 FYNNEI. Trimming left V 7 bases short and J 3 bases short, with 9 bases between.

In this sample, this clonotype turned up a few times. This chain connects TRBV12-3 or TRBV12-4 to TRBJ2-1; 16 bases match TRBD2. V dropped 3 bases and J dropped 13; count of bases not matched to a gene: 9. This CDR3 spans 16 amino acids. The CDR3 DNA sequence: TGTGCCAGCAGTTTTCTGGGACTAGCGGGGGGGCCTGGTCAGTTCTTC. Protein product: CASSFLGLAGGPGQFF.

This clonotype appeared a single time. The rearrangement links TRBV5-1 to TRBJ2-7; D possibly corresponds to TRBD2 (7 bases). V lost 2 bases and J lost 1, with 22 bases in between. This CDR3 spans 18 amino acids. The germline V gene has CDR1 SGHRS and CDR2 YFSETQ. The CDR3, as DNA: TGCGCCAGCAGCTTCGGTCGGGGGGCCGGGACTCTTTCCTACGAGCAGTACTTC. Amino acids: CASSFGRGAGTLSYEQYF. Full variable domain (outside the CDR3, taken from reference TRBV5-1 and TRBJ2-7): KAGVTQTPRYLIKTRGQQVTLSCSPISGHRSVSWYQQTPGQGLQFLFEYFSETQRNKGNFPGRFSGRQFSNSRSEMNVSTLELGDSALYLCASSFGRGAGTLSYEQYFGPGTRLTVT.

The sample holds a few counts of this clonotype. The chain employs TRBV20-1 and TRBJ2-1, with D possibly being TRBD2 (5 bases). Trimming shortened V by 3 bases and J by 0 bases, and 9 bases separated the two germline ends. The CDR3 is 14 amino acids. Germline CDR1 is DFQATT and CDR2 is SNEGSKA (reference sequence). CDR3 sequence: CSASVGSSYNEQFF. Written as DNA, the CDR3 is TGCAGTGCTAGCGTAGGGAGCTCCTACAATGAGCAGTTCTTC.

The rearrangement links TRBV15 to TRBJ1-1; possible D gene TRBD1, 6 bases. V was trimmed by 2 bases and J by 4 bases, leaving 11 bases between them. There are 14 residues in the CDR3. Looked up from germline, CDR1 is LNHNV and CDR2 is YYDKDF (reference sequence). The CDR3: CATSRRGGGTEAFF. The CDR3 bases are TGTGCCACCAGCAGACGAGGAGGGGGCACTGAAGCTTTCTTT. Complete variable domain (other parts from reference TRBV15 and TRBJ1-1): DAMVIQNPRYQVTQFGKPVTLSCSQTLNHNVMYWYQQKSSQAPKLLFHYYDKDFNNEADTPDNFQSRRPNTSFCFLDIRSPGLGDTAMYLCATSRRGGGTEAFFGQGTRLTVV.

This rearrangement joins TRBV7-2 to TRBJ1-6; 7 nucleotides agree with TRBD1. After removal of 5 bases from V and 14 bases from J, the junction contained 12 bases not matched to a gene. CDR1 and CDR2 (germline): SGHTA, FQGNSA. CDR3 length: 14 residues. CDR3 in amino acids: CASSPRTGGSSLHF. The CDR3 nucleotides read TGTGCCAGCAGCCCTAGGACAGGAGGGAGCTCCCTCCACTTT.

This clonotype was seen more than once but under ten times. CDR3 nucleotide sequence: TGCAGTGTTGCCCGGGGGATAAGTCAGCCCCAGCATTTT. It specifies CSVARGISQPQHF. The V call is TRBV20-1, the J call TRBJ1-5, with D possibly matching TRBD1 (5 bases). V lost 7 bases, J lost 6 bases, and 16 bases lay in between. In germline, CDR1 is DFQATT, CDR2 SNEGSKA (reference sequence). The CDR3 extends over 13 amino acids.

This chain joins TRBV4-1 and TRBJ2-6; D gene uncertain. Trimming pared 2 bases from V and 7 bases from J, leaving 9 bases between. The germline gives CDR1 MGHRA, CDR2 YSYEKL. The CDR3 covers 14 residues. CDR3 DNA sequence: TGCGCCAGCAGCCAATTTACAGACGCCAACGTCCTGACTTTC. Translation: CASSQFTDANVLTF.